A selection of T cell receptor beta chains follows, all from one sample in a study of T cells after yellow fever vaccination. TCRdb re-called the 5' RACE reads with MiXCR, one entry per CDR3 protein. The sample has 200,000 to 300,000 distinct CDR3 sequences, 6% to 8% seen once. The input for sequencing was CD4+ T cells sorted from PBMCs, taken on the day of the yellow fever booster vaccination. Receptors originate from a man under 40 who received the YFV17D yellow fever vaccine. Each CDR3 is given with its conserved first and last residue. D genes are given only for firm matches. Size is omitted from some rows. Given values are once, few, many or a class for expanded clones.

>TRBJ2-7|.|many|TRBV5-1
TGCGCCAGCAGCTTGGCCTCGGGGGGCGCTTTGAGCGAGCAGTACTTC
CASSLASGGALSEQYF
>TRBJ1-2|.|.|TRBV6-1
TGTGCCAGCAGTGATGTTTTTGGGGAAAGCTATGGCTACACCTTC
CASSDVFGESYGYTF
>TRBJ2-1|.|few|TRBV5-4
TGTGCCAGCAGCTTGACCCAGAGCTACAATGAGCAGTTCTTC
CASSLTQSYNEQFF
>TRBJ2-1|.|.|TRBV29-1
TGCAGCGTCCGGAGCGGAGCCCAGGCCTCCTACAATGAGCAGTTCTTC
CSVRSGAQASYNEQFF
>TRBJ2-5|TRBD2|many|TRBV29-1
TGCAGCGTGTGGGCTAGCGGGAGGGAGACCCAGTACTTC
CSVWASGRETQYF
>TRBJ2-5|.|.|TRBV4-3
TGCGCCAGCAGCCAAGATCGGGACACCGGGCAAGAGACCCTGTACTTC
CASSQDRDTGQETLYF
>TRBJ2-5|.|many|TRBV5-6
TGTGCCAGCAGCTTTTATCAAGAGACCCAGTACTTC
CASSFYQETQYF
>TRBJ2-1|TRBD2|.|TRBV10-3
TGTGCCATCAGAGGCGGGGGGGAGGGCTACAATGAGCAGTTCTTC
CAIRGGGEGYNEQFF
>TRBJ2-2|.|many|TRBV30
TGTGCCTGGAGTGTACAAGGCACCGGGGAGCTGTTTTTT
CAWSVQGTGELFF
>TRBJ2-1|TRBD2|.|TRBV20-1
TGCAGTGCTAGAGATCGGGGGGCCGCTAGCGGGTACAATGAGCAGTTCTTC
CSARDRGAASGYNEQFF
>TRBJ2-2|.|many|TRBV21-1
TGTGCCAGCAGCCCTGCAGGGGACACCGGGGAGCTGTTTTTT
CASSPAGDTGELFF
>TRBJ2-1|.|few|TRBV14
TGTGCCAGCAGCCAAGACGGCGGGCTAACCGGTGATGAGCAGTTCTTC
CASSQDGGLTGDEQFF
>TRBJ2-1|.|many|TRBV20-1
TGCAGTGCCTCCACTAGTCGTGCCTACAATGAGCAGTTCTTC
CSASTSRAYNEQFF
>TRBJ2-3|.|.|TRBV7-2
TGTGCCAGCAGCTTGAGAAGCGGGTCTCTCACAGATACGCAGTATTTT
CASSLRSGSLTDTQYF
>TRBJ2-7|.|.|TRBV7-9
TGTGCCAGCAGCCTGCTAGGGCGGGGTTCCTACGAGCAGTACTTC
CASSLLGRGSYEQYF
>TRBJ2-1|.|few|TRBV11-3
TGTGCCAGGGGGGTGAGGACAGCCTACAATGAGCAGTTCTTC
CARGVRTAYNEQFF
>TRBJ2-5|.|.|TRBV7-8
TGTGCCAGCAGCCGGAACCAAGTCGGAGGGAAGTTAGGACAAGAGACCCAGTACTTC
CASSRNQVGGKLGQETQYF
>TRBJ2-7|.|few|TRBV7-8
TGTGCCAGCAGCTTGTCCAGGGACGAGTACGAGCAGTACTTC
CASSLSRDEYEQYF
>TRBJ2-3|.|.|TRBV5-1
TGCGCCAGCAGCTTCCGACTCTTCACAGATACGCAGTATTTT
CASSFRLFTDTQYF
>TRBJ1-5|.|many|TRBV29-1
TGCAGCGTTGCGGGCGGGATTTTGGGCAATCAGCCCCAGCATTTT
CSVAGGILGNQPQHF
>TRBJ2-2|.|few|TRBV3-1
TGTGCCAGCAGCCAGGCACAGGGCCCCGGGGAGCTGTTTTTT
CASSQAQGPGELFF
>TRBJ2-1|.|.|TRBV12-5
TGTGCTAGTGGTTTGGTACTCAGGGTCGGCAACAATGAGCAGTTCTTC
CASGLVLRVGNNEQFF